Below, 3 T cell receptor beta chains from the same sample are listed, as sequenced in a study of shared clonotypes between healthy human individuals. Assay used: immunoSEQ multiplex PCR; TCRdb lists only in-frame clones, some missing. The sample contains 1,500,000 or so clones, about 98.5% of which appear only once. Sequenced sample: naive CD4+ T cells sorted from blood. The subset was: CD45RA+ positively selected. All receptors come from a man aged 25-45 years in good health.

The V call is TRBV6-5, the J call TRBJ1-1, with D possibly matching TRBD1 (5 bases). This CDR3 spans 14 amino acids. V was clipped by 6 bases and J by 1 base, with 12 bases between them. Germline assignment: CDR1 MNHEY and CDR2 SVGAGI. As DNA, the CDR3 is TGTGCCAGCAGCTGGGGGGGTCCGAACACTGAAGCTTTCTTT. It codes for CASSWGGPNTEAFF.

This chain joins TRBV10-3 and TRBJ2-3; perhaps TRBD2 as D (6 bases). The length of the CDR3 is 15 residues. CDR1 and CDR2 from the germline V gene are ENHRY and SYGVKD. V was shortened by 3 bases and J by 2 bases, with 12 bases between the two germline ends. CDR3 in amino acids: CAISETGSSTDTQYF. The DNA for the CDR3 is TGTGCCATCAGTGAAACCGGGAGTTCCACAGATACGCAGTATTTT.

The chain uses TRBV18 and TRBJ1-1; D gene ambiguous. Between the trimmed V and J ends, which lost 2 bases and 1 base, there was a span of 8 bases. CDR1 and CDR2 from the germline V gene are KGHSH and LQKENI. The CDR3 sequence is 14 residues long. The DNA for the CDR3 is TGTGCCAGCTCACCAATGAAGCCGAACACTGAAGCTTTCTTT. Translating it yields CASSPMKPNTEAFF.